This T cell receptor beta chain was found in a study of T-cell memory formation after mild COVID-19. The CDR3 is 16 amino acids. The V segment lost 2 bases and the J segment 4 bases; nucleotides outside the gene matches: 11. Per germline, CDR1 MNHEY and CDR2 SMNVEV (reference sequence). General study results and limits: Second-wave clones that peaked on day 37 lacked confirmed SARS-CoV-2 specificity. Clones contracting across day 15 to 85 had a balanced CD4/CD8 profile; later expanding clones leaned CD4+.

TCRdb used MiXCR to reprocess the 5' RACE reads, holding one entry per CDR3 protein. The repertoire includes some 330,000 distinct CDR3 sequences, 20% to 25% of them detected once, and 12% sits in the top ten. This clonotype has a handful of counts. The antigen is undetermined. Sequencing was carried out using PBMCs or a T cell subset sorted from them (not recorded which). The sequence derives from an adult woman who had mild COVID-19 (a few samples of this study predate the infection). Cell type and time point are not known. This chain connects TRBV27 to TRBJ2-7, with 7 bases that match TRBD2. The CDR3 nucleotides read TGTGCCAGCAGTTTAACAGCGAATAGCGGGTCTTACGAGCAGTACTTC. Protein: CASSLTANSGSYEQYF.